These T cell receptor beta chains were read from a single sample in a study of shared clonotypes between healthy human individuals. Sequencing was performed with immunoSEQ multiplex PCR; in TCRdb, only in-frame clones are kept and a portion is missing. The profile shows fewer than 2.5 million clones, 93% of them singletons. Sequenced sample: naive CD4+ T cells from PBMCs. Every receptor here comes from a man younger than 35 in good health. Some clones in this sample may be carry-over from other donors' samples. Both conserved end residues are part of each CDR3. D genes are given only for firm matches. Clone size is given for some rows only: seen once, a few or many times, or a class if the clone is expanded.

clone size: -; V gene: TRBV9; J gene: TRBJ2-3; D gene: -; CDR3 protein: CASSVSQGFTDTQYF; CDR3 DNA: TGTGCCAGCAGCGTCAGCCAGGGATTCACAGATACGCAGTATTTT
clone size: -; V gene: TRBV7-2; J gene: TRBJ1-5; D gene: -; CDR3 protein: CASSFGGPGQPQHF; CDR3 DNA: TGTGCCAGCAGCTTTGGGGGGCCGGGTCAGCCCCAGCATTTT
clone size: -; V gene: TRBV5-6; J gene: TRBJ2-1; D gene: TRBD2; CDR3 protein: CASSHSGTRYNEQFF; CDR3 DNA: TGTGCCAGCAGTCATTCCGGGACTAGATACAATGAGCAGTTCTTC
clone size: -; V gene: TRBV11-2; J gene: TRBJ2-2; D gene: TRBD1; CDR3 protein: CASSPGQNIAGELFF; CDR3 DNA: TGTGCCAGCAGCCCGGGACAGAATATAGCCGGGGAGCTGTTTTTT
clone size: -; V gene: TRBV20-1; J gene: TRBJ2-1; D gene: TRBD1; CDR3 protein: CSAPRQGGIF; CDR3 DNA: TGCAGTGCCCCTAGACAGGGGGGGATCTTC
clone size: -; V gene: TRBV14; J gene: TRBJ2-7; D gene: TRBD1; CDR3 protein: CASSQGQGPTRQYF; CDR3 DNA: TGTGCCAGCAGCCAAGGACAGGGACCTACGAGGCAGTACTTC
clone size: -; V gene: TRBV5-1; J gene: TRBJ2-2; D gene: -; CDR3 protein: CASSSGAITGELFF; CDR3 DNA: TGCGCCAGCAGCTCCGGAGCTATTACCGGGGAGCTGTTTTTT
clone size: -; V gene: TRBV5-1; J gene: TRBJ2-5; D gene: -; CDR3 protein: CASSLYADRRETQYF; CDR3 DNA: TGCGCCAGCAGCTTGTATGCGGACCGCCGGGAGACCCAGTACTTC
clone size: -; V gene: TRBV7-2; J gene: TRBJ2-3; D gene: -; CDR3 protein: CASSLAVSTSTDTQYF; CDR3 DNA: TGTGCCAGCAGCTTAGCGGTTTCTACTAGCACAGATACGCAGTATTTT
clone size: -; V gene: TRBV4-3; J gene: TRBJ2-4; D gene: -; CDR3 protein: CASSQDSKNIQYF; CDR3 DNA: TGCGCCAGCAGCCAAGATTCCAAAAACATTCAGTACTTC
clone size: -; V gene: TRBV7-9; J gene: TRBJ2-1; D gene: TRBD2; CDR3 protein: CASSLGLAGNNEQFF; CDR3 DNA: TGTGCCAGCAGCTTGGGGCTAGCGGGAAACAATGAGCAGTTCTTC
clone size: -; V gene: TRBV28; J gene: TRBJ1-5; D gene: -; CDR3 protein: CASSKYRAGDQPQHF; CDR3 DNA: TGTGCCAGCAGCAAATACAGGGCTGGGGATCAGCCCCAGCATTTT
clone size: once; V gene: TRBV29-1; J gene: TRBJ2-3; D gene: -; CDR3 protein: CSVGGRVTDTQYF; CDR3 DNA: TGCAGCGTTGGGGGCAGGGTGACAGATACGCAGTATTTT
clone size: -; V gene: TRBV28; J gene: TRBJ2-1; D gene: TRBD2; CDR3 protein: CASRSSGRGLYNEQFF; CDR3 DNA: TGTGCCAGCAGAAGTAGCGGGAGGGGCCTTTACAATGAGCAGTTCTTC
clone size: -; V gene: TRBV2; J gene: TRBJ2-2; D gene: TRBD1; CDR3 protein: CASSLQGVWTGELFF; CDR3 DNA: TGTGCCAGCAGTCTACAGGGGGTTTGGACCGGGGAGCTGTTTTTT
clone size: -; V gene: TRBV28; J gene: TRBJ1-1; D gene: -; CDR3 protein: CASIVSGNTEAFF; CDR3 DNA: TGTGCCAGCATAGTTTCAGGGAACACTGAAGCTTTCTTT
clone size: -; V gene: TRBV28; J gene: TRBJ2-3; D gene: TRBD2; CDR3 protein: CASRDAGGTTDTQYF; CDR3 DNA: TGTGCCAGCAGAGACGCGGGAGGGACCACAGATACGCAGTATTTT
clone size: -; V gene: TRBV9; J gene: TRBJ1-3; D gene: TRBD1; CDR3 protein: CASSAGRGNTIYF; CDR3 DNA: TGTGCCAGCAGCGCCGGCAGGGGGAACACCATATATTTT
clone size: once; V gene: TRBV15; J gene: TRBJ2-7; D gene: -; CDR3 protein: CATSRSGSFSYEQYF; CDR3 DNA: TGTGCCACCAGCAGATCTGGGAGTTTCTCCTACGAGCAGTACTTC
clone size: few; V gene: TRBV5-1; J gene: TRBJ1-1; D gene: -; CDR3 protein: CASSSLSTNTEAFF; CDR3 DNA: TGCGCCAGCAGCTCCCTCAGTACGAACACTGAAGCTTTCTTT
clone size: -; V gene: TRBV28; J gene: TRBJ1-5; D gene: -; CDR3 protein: CASSLPLGRVGNQPQHF; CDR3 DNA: TGTGCCAGCAGTTTACCTCTTGGGAGGGTTGGCAATCAGCCCCAGCATTTT
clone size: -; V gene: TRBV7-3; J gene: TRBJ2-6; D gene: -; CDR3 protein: CASSFSGAGANVLTF; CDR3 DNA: TGTGCCAGCAGCTTTTCGGGAGCTGGGGCCAACGTCCTGACTTTC
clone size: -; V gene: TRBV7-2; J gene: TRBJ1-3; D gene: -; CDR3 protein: CASSPKGVGGNTIYF; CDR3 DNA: TGTGCCAGCAGCCCCAAGGGGGTGGGAGGAAACACCATATATTTT